A single T cell receptor (beta chain) is shown here with its context. What it binds is unknown. In the original workflow: Filtering differed since immunoSEQ provided only junctions, with no quality scores. Profiled with immunoSEQ multiplex PCR; TCRdb holds only in-frame clones, not every one. V, J and clone size derive from that table, while D and trimming were established from the DNA sequence. Here the sample spans 2 million to 2.5 million clones, roughly 91% being singletons. This sample is part of a study of shared clonotypes between healthy human individuals. Study outcomes and limitations: Sequencing depth was a factor that was expected to affect clonotype sharing among donors. Estimated richness was generally greater in naive than memory subsets.

There are 16 residues in the CDR3. CD45RO-negative CD8 cells positively selected for CCR7 made up the naive population, which excluded terminally differentiated effector memory CD45RA+ cells. J is TRBJ2-7 and V is TRBV21-1. TRBV21-1 is reported as a pseudogene. The sequence was obtained from a man between 18 and 35 years old in good health. Some clones in this sample may be carry-over from other donors' samples. The specimen sequenced was naive CD8+ T cells from PBMCs. Written as DNA, the CDR3 is TGTGCCAGCAGCAAAATCATGGCCGGAAGTACCTACGAGCAGTACTTC. Its translation: CASSKIMAGSTYEQYF.